The 21 T cell receptor beta chains in this list originate from one sample, sequenced in a study of T cells in Graves' hyperthyroidism and ophthalmopathy. Researchers took RNA transcripts and amplified the TCR beta CDR3 regions from them. HTBI primers were employed in a first-round RT-PCR of the TCR CDR3. TCRdb reprocessed the multiplex PCR reads via MiXCR and lists one record per CDR3 protein. Of about 620,000 distinct CDR3 sequences in the sample, about 16% were seen once. Specimen: blood. All receptors derive from a woman aged 25 to 39 with Graves' hyperthyroidism.

Many counts were recorded for this clonotype. This rearrangement joins TRBV20-1 to TRBJ1-1; D is perhaps TRBD1 (5 bases). CDR3 length equals 11 residues. CDR1 is DFQATT, CDR2 SNEGSKA, per germline (reference sequence). The CDR3 reads CRGSEGTEAFF. CDR3 nucleotide sequence: TGCAGAGGGAGCGAGGGGACTGAAGCTTTCTTT.

This clonotype was counted many times. This rearrangement joins TRBV6-1 to TRBJ2-1; D may correspond to TRBD1 or TRBD2 (6 bases each). Germline V lookup: CDR1 MNHNS, CDR2 SASEGT. The CDR3 contains 13 residues. Trimming took off 10 bases at V and 4 bases at J, with 14 bases between the two ends. The CDR3 region is CATGPGAYNEQFF. The CDR3 nucleotides are TGTGCCACCGGACCGGGGGCATACAATGAGCAGTTCTTC.

This chain joins TRBV7-9 and TRBJ1-5; a weak D match, TRBD1 (5 bases). CDR3 size: 15 residues. V was pared by 1 base and J by 1 base, with 8 bases between. Germline CDR1 reads SEHNR; CDR2 reads FQNEAQ (reference sequence). The DNA of the CDR3 is TGTGCCAGCAGCTTAGTAGGGGCCAGCAATCAGCCCCAGCATTTT. As protein: CASSLVGASNQPQHF.

The gene calls are TRBV7-2 and TRBJ2-5; the D gene is possibly TRBD2 (5 bases). The CDR3 consists of 13 residues. V was shortened by 6 bases and J by 4 bases, with 12 bases between the two germline ends. Germline loops: CDR1 SGHTA, CDR2 FQGNSA. The CDR3 is CASSSARGETQYF. In DNA, the CDR3 is TGTGCCAGCAGTTCAGCTCGGGGAGAGACCCAGTACTTC.

The chain employs TRBV20-1 and TRBJ1-1; 7 positions agree with TRBD1. This CDR3 spans 15 amino acids. V dropped 0 bases and J dropped 2; count of bases not matched to a gene: 6. CDR1 is DFQATT and CDR2 is SNEGSKA in the germline V gene (reference sequence). The CDR3 loop is CSARDHRGSNTEAFF. CDR3 sequence (DNA): TGCAGTGCTAGAGATCACAGGGGCTCCAACACTGAAGCTTTCTTT.

This clonotype was picked up many times. The chain uses TRBV5-1 and TRBJ2-3; D is tentatively TRBD1 or TRBD2 (6 bases each). Germline V gene lookup returns CDR1 SGHRS and CDR2 YFSETQ. There are 12 residues in the CDR3. Trimming left V 4 bases short and J 4 bases short, with 7 bases between. The CDR3 DNA reads as TGCGCCAGCAGCAGGGGGGCAGATACGCAGTATTTT. It codes for CASSRGADTQYF. Drawing the rest from reference TRBV5-1 and TRBJ2-3, the complete variable domain is KAGVTQTPRYLIKTRGQQVTLSCSPISGHRSVSWYQQTPGQGLQFLFEYFSETQRNKGNFPGRFSGRQFSNSRSEMNVSTLELGDSALYLCASSRGADTQYFGPGTRLTVL.

This clonotype came up a few times. The gene calls are TRBV3-1 and TRBJ1-4, with D unresolved. The ends were cut back, 4 bases at V and 1 base at J, with 13 bases in the middle. This CDR3 is 16 amino acids long. Germline CDR1 LGHDT, CDR2 YNNKEL (reference sequence). The CDR3 region is CASSRRAAGTNEKLFF. CDR3 DNA sequence: TGTGCCAGCAGCCGCCGGGCCGCGGGAACTAATGAAAAACTGTTTTTT.

This clonotype was seen repeatedly, ten times or more. V gene TRBV7-3 combines with J gene TRBJ1-5; tentatively, D is TRBD1 (5 bases). The CDR3 extends over 16 amino acids. Trimming took 1 base from V and 1 from J, leaving 11 bases between them. Per germline, CDR1 SGHTA and CDR2 FQGTGA. CDR3 loop: CASSLIAGSSNQPQHF. The DNA of the CDR3 is TGTGCCAGCAGCTTAATTGCAGGGAGCAGCAATCAGCCCCAGCATTTT.

This clonotype was observed many times. The CDR3 nucleotides read TGTGCCAGCAGCGCCGGGACAGGACCCTACGAGCAGTACTTC. Translation: CASSAGTGPYEQYF. The V and J genes are TRBV28 and TRBJ2-7; 8 nucleotides match TRBD1. The CDR3 contains 14 residues. Germline CDR1 and CDR2: MDHEN and SYDVKM. The ends lost 6 bases at V and 2 bases at J; junction bases unmatched: 6.

The chain links TRBV2 to TRBJ1-4; a weak D match, TRBD1 (5 bases). V lost 8 bases and J 7 bases, leaving 11 bases between the germline ends. The CDR3 is 12 amino acids. The V gene's germline CDR1 is SNHLY and CDR2 FYNNEI. CDR3 sequence: CASLEGPEKLFF. CDR3 in DNA: TGTGCCAGCTTAGAGGGGCCTGAAAAACTGTTTTTT.

This clonotype has a count of ten or more. This chain joins TRBV6-1 and TRBJ1-5; D remains ambiguous. The V end was cut by 3 bases, the J end by 1 base, with 13 bases between. The CDR3 extends over 16 amino acids. The germline V gene encodes CDR1 MNHNS and CDR2 SASEGT. The CDR3 sequence: CASSDSGLRSNQPQHF. The CDR3 DNA reads as TGTGCCAGCAGTGACTCAGGCCTTAGGAGCAATCAGCCCCAGCATTTT.

The chain joins TRBV6-5 to TRBJ1-2; D is possibly TRBD1 (5 bases). This CDR3 is built from 15 residues. Germline V gene lookup returns CDR1 MNHEY and CDR2 SVGAGI. V was pared by 2 bases and J by 4 bases, with 14 bases between. Written as DNA, the CDR3 is TGTGCCAGCAGTTACCCCGCGGGGGGGGTCTATGGCTACACCTTC. As protein: CASSYPAGGVYGYTF.

This clonotype has just a few counts. The genes are TRBV27 and TRBJ2-4; D may be TRBD2 (5 bases). Germline CDR1 and CDR2: MNHEY and SMNVEV (reference sequence). This CDR3 region has 16 residues. Trimming removed 4 bases from V and 0 bases from J, with 13 bases in between. CDR3 bases: TGTGCCAGCAGTTCCCGGGGTACCTTAGCCAAAAACATTCAGTACTTC. Translated, it gives CASSSRGTLAKNIQYF.

At least ten counts were recorded for this clonotype. CDR3 region: CASSYDPSEAFF. As DNA, the CDR3 is TGTGCCAGCAGTTACGACCCGAGTGAAGCTTTCTTT. This chain connects TRBV12-3 or TRBV12-4 to TRBJ1-1; D is uncertain. The ends were cut back, 4 bases at V and 7 bases at J, with 10 bases in the middle. The CDR3 length is 12 residues.

The rearrangement links TRBV7-9 to TRBJ2-6; D perhaps matches TRBD2 (6 bases). Germline V gene sequence: CDR1 SEHNR, CDR2 FQNEAQ (reference sequence). V gave up 1 base and J gave up 1 base, with 14 bases separating them. The CDR3 extends over 18 amino acids. The CDR3 region is CASSLVGGLLSGANVLTF. The CDR3 DNA is TGTGCCAGCAGCTTAGTGGGGGGACTCCTATCTGGGGCCAACGTCCTGACTTTC.

V and J are TRBV7-9 and TRBJ1-2, with 7 bases lining up with TRBD1. This CDR3 spans 14 amino acids. Germline V lookup: CDR1 SEHNR, CDR2 FQNEAQ (reference sequence). J gave up 5 bases and V 5 bases, and 8 bases lay outside the gene matches. CDR3 residues: CASSNLTGNYGYTF. DNA for the CDR3: TGTGCCAGCAGCAACCTGACAGGGAATTATGGCTACACCTTC.

Comments on this clonotype: A junction boundary mismatches the germline segment, possibly from a read error. V usage is TRBV5-1 and J usage is TRBJ2-5; D is possibly TRBD2 (6 bases). Looked up from germline, CDR1 is SGHRS and CDR2 is YFSETQ. The CDR3 spans 13 residues. The CDR3 spells CASSFGGGETLYF. The DNA of the CDR3 is TGCGCCAGCAGCTTTGGGGGAGGAGAGACCCTGTACTTC.

This clonotype has at least ten counts. The genes are TRBV29-1 and TRBJ2-3, with 8 positions matching TRBD1. The CDR3 covers 13 residues. The trim removed 7 bases at V and 1 base at J, leaving 4 bases unmatched. CDR1 SQVTM and CDR2 ANQGSEA come from the germline V gene. The CDR3 is CSATGGGTDTQYF. CDR3 DNA sequence: TGCAGCGCCACAGGGGGAGGCACAGATACGCAGTATTTT.

This clonotype has ten or more counts. The J gene is TRBJ2-3, the V gene TRBV20-1, with 10 bases identical to TRBD2. Germline V gene sequence: CDR1 DFQATT, CDR2 SNEGSKA (reference sequence). This CDR3 contains 16 residues. After removal of 0 bases from V and 5 bases from J, the junction contained 8 bases not matched to a gene. DNA of the CDR3: TGCAGTGCTAGAGATCCTAGCGGGAGTGGGTTAGATACGCAGTATTTT. Its protein product is CSARDPSGSGLDTQYF.

In its sample, this clonotype was seen many times. The V gene is TRBV24-1, the J gene TRBJ1-5, with no clear D. V gave up 3 bases and J gave up 7 bases, with 12 bases separating them. The CDR3 loop spans 14 amino acids. Germline CDR1 is KGHDR and CDR2 is SFDVKD. CDR3 nucleotides: TGTGCCACCAGTGATGGGTTTAGGGAACAGCCCCAGCATTTT. Translated: CATSDGFREQPQHF.

This clonotype was detected only a few times. This rearrangement joins TRBV13 to TRBJ2-7; TRBD1 aligns across 8 bases. The J segment lost 1 base and the V segment lost 6 bases, leaving 5 bases of the junction unmatched. The V gene's germline CDR1 is PRHDT and CDR2 FYEKMQ (reference sequence). CDR3 length: 14 amino acids. DNA of the CDR3: TGTGCCAGCAGTTGGGACAGGTTGTCCTACGAGCAGTACTTC. Residues: CASSWDRLSYEQYF.